The next 6 T cell receptor beta chains were all read from a single sample in a study of breast tumors, draining lymph nodes, adjacent tissues. Samples came from axillary lymph nodes draining the breast cancer. TCRdb re-called the multiplex PCR reads through MiXCR, storing one row per CDR3 protein. The sample lists approximately 100,000 distinct CDR3 sequences, around 20% occurring once. Sequencing was carried out using axillary lymph node tissue. Receptors originate from a female donor with breast cancer. Some clones in this sample may be carry-over from other donors' samples.

The chain carries TRBV5-5 and TRBJ2-3; D gene ambiguous. Trimming cost V 0 bases and J 7 bases, with 36 bases left between them. Per the germline V gene, CDR1 is SGHKS and CDR2 is YYEKEE (reference sequence). CDR3 size: 22 residues. CDR3 protein: CASSLAVITLYSASDTQHTQYF. In nucleotides, the CDR3 is TGTGCCAGCAGCTTGGCGGTTATAACTCTCTATTCTGCCAGCGATACACAGCATACGCAGTATTTT. The full variable domain, in which reference TRBV5-5 and TRBJ2-3 provide the parts outside the CDR3, is DAGVTQSPTHLIKTRGQQVTLRCSPISGHKSVSWYQQVLGQGPQFIFQYYEKEERGRGNFPDRFSARQFPNYSSELNVNALLLGDSALYLCASSLAVITLYSASDTQHTQYFGPGTRLTVL.

This clonotype was counted many times. This chain joins TRBV2 and TRBJ2-3; D gene unclear. This CDR3 has 13 amino acids. CDR1 and CDR2 (germline): SNHLY, FYNNEI. The V end was cut by 1 base, the J end by 3 bases, with 5 bases between. The CDR3: CASSEVSTDTQYF. The DNA for the CDR3 is TGTGCCAGCAGTGAAGTGTCTACAGATACGCAGTATTTT.

With respect to this clonotype: A clone one base away is much larger, so this may be a read error. The rearrangement uses TRBV28 and TRBJ2-7; 7 nucleotides agree with TRBD2. This CDR3 has 14 amino acids. V was clipped by 5 bases and J by 2 bases; unmatched bases: 6. Per the germline V gene, CDR1 is MDHEN and CDR2 is SYDVKM. The CDR3 here is CASSRSGGAYEQYF. CDR3 DNA: TGTGCCAGCAGTCGCTCGGGAGGCGCCTACGAGCAGTACTTC.

The rearrangement links TRBV24-1 to TRBJ1-1, with D unclear. The V end was cut by 10 bases, the J end by 7 bases, with 12 bases between. The CDR3 covers 11 residues. In germline, CDR1 is KGHDR, CDR2 SFDVKD. Here the CDR3 reads CATSEGGEAFF. Here the CDR3 DNA reads TGTGCCACGTCAGAGGGTGGTGAAGCTTTCTTT.

This clonotype was seen repeatedly, ten times or more. The chain joins TRBV9 to TRBJ2-5; D is tentatively TRBD1 or TRBD2 (5 bases each). Per the germline V gene, CDR1 is SGDLS and CDR2 is YYNGEE. Trimming shortened V by 3 bases and J by 3 bases, and 9 bases separated the two germline ends. The CDR3 extends over 13 amino acids. The CDR3 DNA reads TGTGCCAGCAGCGCGGGACCGAAAGAGACCCAGTACTTC. This encodes CASSAGPKETQYF.

Turning to this clonotype: Germline is not matched at one junction end, which may reflect a read error. The chain is built from TRBV5-1 and TRBJ1-3; unclear D gene. This CDR3 has 16 residues. Germline V gene lookup returns CDR1 SGHRS and CDR2 YFSETQ. The DNA for the CDR3 is TGCGCCGGCAGCCCTACTCCAATTAACTCTGGAAACACCATGTATTTT. Translated, it gives CAGSPTPINSGNTMYF.